The subject of this entry is one T cell receptor beta chain. The data are from a study of technical replicates of blood from a handful of donors. The method was immunoSEQ multiplex PCR; TCRdb's version includes in-frame clones alone and lacks a portion of them. This table has about 14,000 clones, almost 85% appearing once. The sequence was obtained from a human donor in good health. The specimen sequenced was PBMCs.

The CDR3 protein is CASSPGTAYNEQFF. In DNA, the CDR3 is TGCGCCAGCAGTCCCGGGACAGCCTACAATGAGCAGTTCTTC. The chain carries TRBV10-2 and TRBJ2-1, with 7 nucleotides matching TRBD1. Germline loops: CDR1 WSHSY, CDR2 SAAADI. The CDR3 is 14 amino acids. Losses at the gene ends were 5 bases for V and 2 bases for J; bases not matched to a gene: 3.